The rows below give T cell receptor beta chains drawn from one sample of a study of PD-L1 blockade in urothelial cancer. Only in-frame clones appear in the TCRdb table, and some are missing; sequencing was by immunoSEQ multiplex PCR. The sample includes 30,000 to 45,000 clones, around 83% of them seen just once. The sample consisted of PBMCs, taken around atezolizumab (anti-PD-L1) treatment. These receptors were obtained from a man in his 60s with urothelial cancer. Each CDR3 is given without its conserved first and last residue. Fields, in order: clone size, V gene, J gene, CDR3 protein. Size is stated for part of the rows, as once, few or many counts, or as a class when the clone is expanded.

.	TRBV29-1	TRBJ1-1	SVVRTGQSEAF
.	TRBV2	TRBJ1-5	ASNTALRQPQH
.	TRBV6-6	TRBJ2-2	ASTDRGADTGELF
few	TRBV18	TRBJ1-2	ASSQDRGLGYT
.	TRBV5-8	TRBJ2-1	ASSLGLAANNEQF
.	TRBV7-9	TRBJ1-1	ASSLQGGNTEAF
.	TRBV19	TRBJ2-7	ASSLGLAGNYEQY
.	TRBV15	TRBJ2-1	ATSSLGLADNEQF
medium-sized	TRBV5-4	TRBJ2-7	ASSTTGFLPMASYEQY
.	TRBV7-2	TRBJ1-3	ASSSGTASGNTIY
.	TRBV7-2	TRBJ1-5	ASSTDGQGNQPQH
.	TRBV6-4	TRBJ2-3	ASSVTGRRSSTDTQY
.	TRBV6-5	TRBJ1-3	ASRPAQGSGNTIY
.	TRBV29-1	TRBJ1-2	SVGTADAYGYT
.	TRBV7-8	TRBJ1-4	ASSLSPALGRGNEKLF
.	TRBV7-2	TRBJ1-4	ASAHRGAVTNEKLF
.	TRBV7-8	TRBJ1-5	ASSRGQGPNSNQPQH
.	TRBV5-1	TRBJ2-7	ASSSNPGQGHEQY
.	TRBV7-9	TRBJ1-2	ASSDHRVGYT
.	TRBV4-3	TRBJ1-3	ASSQEPRQTGNTIY
.	TRBV7-2	TRBJ1-1	ASSLVAGNTEAF
.	TRBV10-3	TRBJ2-7	AISELVTGTSEQY
.	TRBV30	TRBJ2-2	AWAAGGHTGELF
few	TRBV10-1	TRBJ1-5	ASSPGGQPQH
once	TRBV5-1	TRBJ2-6	ASSLDAAGANVLT
.	TRBV11-2	TRBJ2-5	ASSLVGGAAAQETQY
.	TRBV19	TRBJ1-1	ASSDLLSTDMNTEAF
.	TRBV7-8	TRBJ2-7	ASSLPSGTTYEQY
.	TRBV7-2	TRBJ1-5	ASSGQYSNQPQH
.	TRBV7-2	TRBJ2-3	ASSLLGDLDTQY
.	TRBV5-1	TRBJ2-7	ASSWNGQGTYEQY
.	TRBV11-3	TRBJ2-1	ASSLGQGGDEQF
.	TRBV28	TRBJ1-2	ASRTGQGYGYT
.	TRBV4-1	TRBJ2-7	ASSQGLVGFLEQY
.	TRBV10-2	TRBJ1-1	ASSDRAGMMNTEAF
.	TRBV6-6	TRBJ2-7	ASSYMQYYYEQY
.	TRBV28	TRBJ2-7	ASITPGQGNYEQY
.	TRBV28	TRBJ1-4	ASSPPSIRGRTNEKLF